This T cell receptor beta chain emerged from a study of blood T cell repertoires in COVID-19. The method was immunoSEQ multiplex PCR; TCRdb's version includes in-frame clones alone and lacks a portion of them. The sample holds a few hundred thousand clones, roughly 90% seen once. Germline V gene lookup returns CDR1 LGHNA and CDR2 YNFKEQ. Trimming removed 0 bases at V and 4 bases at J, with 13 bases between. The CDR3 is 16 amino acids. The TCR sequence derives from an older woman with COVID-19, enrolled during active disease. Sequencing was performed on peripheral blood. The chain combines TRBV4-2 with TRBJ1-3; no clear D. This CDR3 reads CASSQDLGGPGNTIYF. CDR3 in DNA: TGTGCCAGCAGCCAAGATCTTGGAGGGCCCGGAAACACCATATATTTT.